Listed below are T cell receptor beta chains from one sample, sequenced in a study of blood T cells in healthy people across ages. TCRdb processed the 5' RACE reads anew with MiXCR; each CDR3 protein has one entry. The repertoire holds some 800,000 distinct CDR3 sequences, with roughly 25% as singletons. The data also belong to a second study, concerning T cells of mothers and their children.

Sequencing input: blood. Every receptor here comes from a boy younger than 18 in good health. Each CDR3 is given with its conserved first and last residue. The D gene is left open where the match is weak. Clone size appears in some rows only: once, few, many, or a class for an expanded clone.

CDR3nt,CDR3aa,d_gene,j_gene,abundance,v_gene
TGCGCCAGCAGTCGGACAGAGACCTATGGCTACACCTTC,CASSRTETYGYTF,.,TRBJ1-2,.,TRBV5-1
TGTGCCAGCTCCCCGGACTCCAGTAAGCCCCAGCATTTT,CASSPDSSKPQHF,.,TRBJ1-5,.,TRBV18
TGCAGTGCTAGAGTTAAAGGTTCAGGGGAGTCAGGAGGGTCCTACAATGAGCAGTTCTTC,CSARVKGSGESGGSYNEQFF,.,TRBJ2-1,few,TRBV20-1
TGTGCCAGCAGTTCGGTGAGCTATGGCTACACCTTC,CASSSVSYGYTF,.,TRBJ1-2,many,TRBV28
TGTGCCAGCAGCTTGGCCGGGGGAGCCCCGGGACTAAGGGCAGATACGCAGTATTTT,CASSLAGGAPGLRADTQYF,TRBD2,TRBJ2-3,.,TRBV5-8
TGTGCCAGCAGCCCCCGGGACAGGCCCTACTACGAGCAGTACTTC,CASSPRDRPYYEQYF,TRBD1,TRBJ2-7,few,TRBV14
TGCGCCAGCAGCCAAGATGCTGAGACTCTAACCAAAAACATTCAGTACTTC,CASSQDAETLTKNIQYF,.,TRBJ2-4,.,TRBV4-3
TGTGCCAGCAGCCCAAATCGACTACAGGGGTTTGAGACCCAGTACTTC,CASSPNRLQGFETQYF,TRBD1,TRBJ2-5,.,TRBV5-6
TGTGCCAGCAGTCATACCGGGACAGGTCCTAAAGCTAACTATGGCTACACCTTC,CASSHTGTGPKANYGYTF,TRBD1,TRBJ1-2,.,TRBV7-9
TGTGCCAGCAGCTCTGGACAGGCCCACTATGGCTACACCTTC,CASSSGQAHYGYTF,TRBD1,TRBJ1-2,.,TRBV13
TGTGCCAGCAGCTTATTAAGAGAACAGGGGGAGACCCAGTACTTC,CASSLLREQGETQYF,TRBD1,TRBJ2-5,.,TRBV7-9
TGTGCCAGCAGTTTATCCTTCCGGGGGACTAAAGAGACCCAGTACTTC,CASSLSFRGTKETQYF,TRBD2,TRBJ2-5,.,TRBV28
TGCGCCAGCAGCTTGGCCTCGGCGTTATACAATGAGCAGTTCTTC,CASSLASALYNEQFF,.,TRBJ2-1,.,TRBV5-1
TGTGCCAGCAGCCAGGGACTCAAGTCCCCCGAGCAGTACTTC,CASSQGLKSPEQYF,.,TRBJ2-7,few,TRBV7-9
TGTGCCAGCAGTTTTGAAAGCGGAGTATCCAACATTCAGTACTTC,CASSFESGVSNIQYF,.,TRBJ2-4,few,TRBV28
TGCAGCGTTGGTTTGCTGGTTGGGGGGACCCAGTACTTC,CSVGLLVGGTQYF,.,TRBJ2-5,few,TRBV29-1
TGTGCCAGCAGCTTAGCGGGAGGGCTACGGGGGGAGACCCAGTACTTC,CASSLAGGLRGETQYF,TRBD2,TRBJ2-5,many,TRBV7-2
TGTGCCAGCAGCGGGGACAGGGGAAACAATCAGCCCCAGCATTTT,CASSGDRGNNQPQHF,TRBD1,TRBJ1-5,.,TRBV5-6
TGTGCCAGCAGCTTGGAGGGTCGGGGGATCTCCTACGAGCAGTACTTC,CASSLEGRGISYEQYF,.,TRBJ2-7,.,TRBV5-6
TGTGCCAGCAGCTTCCGGGGAGCCAATGAGCAGTTCTTC,CASSFRGANEQFF,.,TRBJ2-1,.,TRBV7-2
TGTGCCAGCAGAACAGTTGGGGGGGCCTACGAGCAGTACTTC,CASRTVGGAYEQYF,TRBD2,TRBJ2-7,.,TRBV6-2/TRBV6-3
TGCAGTGCTAGGGACATCTTGGCCAAAAACATTCAGTACTTC,CSARDILAKNIQYF,.,TRBJ2-4,.,TRBV20-1
TGCGCCAGCAGCCTCTCCGCGGGTGGGGGACCAAAAGAGACCCAGTACTTC,CASSLSAGGGPKETQYF,.,TRBJ2-5,many,TRBV5-1
TGTGCCAGCAGTTTAGCTCGCGGAGTTGAAGCAGATACGCAGTATTTT,CASSLARGVEADTQYF,.,TRBJ2-3,.,TRBV12-3/TRBV12-4
TGTGCCACCAGCCCCTTAAGTGGGACTGAAGCTTTCTTT,CATSPLSGTEAFF,.,TRBJ1-1,.,TRBV15
TGTGCCAGCAGCCCGCAGGGAGGTCGCGGCTACACCTTC,CASSPQGGRGYTF,.,TRBJ1-2,.,TRBV7-3
TGTGCCACCAGTGATTCGGCATCAGTTGGGCGTAACTTC,CATSDSASVGRNF,.,TRBJ2-1,.,TRBV24-1
TGTGCCAGCAGCCCTCAGGGGCTCTCCTACAATGAGCAGTTCTTC,CASSPQGLSYNEQFF,.,TRBJ2-1,.,TRBV9
TGCGCCAGCAGGCAGGGGGGCACAGATACGCAGTATTTT,CASRQGGTDTQYF,TRBD1,TRBJ2-3,.,TRBV4-1
TGTGCCAGCAGCGGACTAGCGGGTAGTAATGAGCAGTTCTTC,CASSGLAGSNEQFF,TRBD2,TRBJ2-1,.,TRBV6-1
TGTGCCAGCAGTTTTGTTCCACTTAACACTGAAGCTTTCTTT,CASSFVPLNTEAFF,.,TRBJ1-1,few,TRBV28
TGTGCCAGCAGCCCCCCGGGACAGGCAGGGAATGAGCAGTTCTTC,CASSPPGQAGNEQFF,TRBD1,TRBJ2-1,.,TRBV7-9
TGCGCCAGCAGCCTTCCGGGACTAGCGGGAGGGCGGCCCCCCGGGGAGCTGTTTTTT,CASSLPGLAGGRPPGELFF,TRBD2,TRBJ2-2,.,TRBV4-3
TGTGCTAGTGGTAATCCGGGGGTGAACACCGGGGAGCTGTTTTTT,CASGNPGVNTGELFF,.,TRBJ2-2,few,TRBV12-5
TGCGCCAGCAGCCAGCAGTCCCGGGACAGCTCCTACGAGCAGTACTTC,CASSQQSRDSSYEQYF,TRBD1,TRBJ2-7,.,TRBV4-1
TGTGCCAGCAGCTTAGGGGGGAGTCAGAGCGAGCAGTACTTC,CASSLGGSQSEQYF,.,TRBJ2-7,few,TRBV11-2
TGCGCCAGCAGCCAAGTCCAGCCCTACGAGCAGTACTTC,CASSQVQPYEQYF,.,TRBJ2-7,few,TRBV4-1
TGTGCCAGCAGCTCTGACCTCTCGGGGTTAGGCTACACCTTC,CASSSDLSGLGYTF,.,TRBJ1-2,few,TRBV7-9
TGTGCCAGCATCCCCCCGGGTAGCGCTGAAGCTTTCTTT,CASIPPGSAEAFF,.,TRBJ1-1,.,TRBV7-9
TGTGCCAGCAGTGCAGGGGACAATTCACCCCTCCACTTT,CASSAGDNSPLHF,.,TRBJ1-6,once,TRBV25-1
TGCGCCAGCAGCCGGACCGCCGGGACAGGGGAAGAGCAGTACTTC,CASSRTAGTGEEQYF,TRBD1,TRBJ2-7,few,TRBV4-1